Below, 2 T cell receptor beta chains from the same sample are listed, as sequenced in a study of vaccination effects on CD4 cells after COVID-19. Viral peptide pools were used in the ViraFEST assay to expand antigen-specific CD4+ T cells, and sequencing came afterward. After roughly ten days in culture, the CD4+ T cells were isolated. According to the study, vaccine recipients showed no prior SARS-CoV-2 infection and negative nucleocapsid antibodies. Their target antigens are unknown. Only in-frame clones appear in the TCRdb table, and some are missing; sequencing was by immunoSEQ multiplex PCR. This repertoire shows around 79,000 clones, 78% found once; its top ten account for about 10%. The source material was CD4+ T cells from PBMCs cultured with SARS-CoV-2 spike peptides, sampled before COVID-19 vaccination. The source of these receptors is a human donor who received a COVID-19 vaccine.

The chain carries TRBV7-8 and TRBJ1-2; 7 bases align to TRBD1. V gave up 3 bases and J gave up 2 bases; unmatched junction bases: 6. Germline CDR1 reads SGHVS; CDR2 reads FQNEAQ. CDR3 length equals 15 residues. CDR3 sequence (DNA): TGTGCCAGCAGCTTGGGATTACAGGGGAACTATGGCTACACCTTC. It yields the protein CASSLGLQGNYGYTF.

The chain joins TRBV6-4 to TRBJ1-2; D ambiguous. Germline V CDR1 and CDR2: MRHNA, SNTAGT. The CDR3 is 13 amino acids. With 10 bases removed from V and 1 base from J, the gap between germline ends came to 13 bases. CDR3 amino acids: CAKERTLNYGYTF. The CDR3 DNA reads TGTGCCAAAGAAAGGACTCTTAACTATGGCTACACCTTC.